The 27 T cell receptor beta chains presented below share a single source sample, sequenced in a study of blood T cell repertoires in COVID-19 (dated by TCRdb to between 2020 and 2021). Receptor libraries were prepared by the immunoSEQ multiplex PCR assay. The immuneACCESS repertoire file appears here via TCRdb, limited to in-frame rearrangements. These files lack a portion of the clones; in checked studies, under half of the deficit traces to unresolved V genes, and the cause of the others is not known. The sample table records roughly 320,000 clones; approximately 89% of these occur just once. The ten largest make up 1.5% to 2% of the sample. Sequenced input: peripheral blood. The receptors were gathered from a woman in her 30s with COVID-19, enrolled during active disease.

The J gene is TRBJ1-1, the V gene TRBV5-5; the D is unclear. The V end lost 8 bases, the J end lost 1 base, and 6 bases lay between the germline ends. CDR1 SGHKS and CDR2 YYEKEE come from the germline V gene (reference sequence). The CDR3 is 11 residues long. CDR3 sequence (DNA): TGTGCCAGTAACTGGAACACTGAAGCTTTCTTT. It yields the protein CASNWNTEAFF.

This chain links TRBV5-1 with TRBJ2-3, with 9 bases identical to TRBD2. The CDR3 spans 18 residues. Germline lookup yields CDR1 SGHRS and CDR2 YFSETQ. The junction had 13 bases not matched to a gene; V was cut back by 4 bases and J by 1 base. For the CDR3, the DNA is TGCGCCAGCAGCCCAACCGGCGGGGGGGCCTCTGGCACAGATACGCAGTATTTT. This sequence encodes CASSPTGGGASGTDTQYF.

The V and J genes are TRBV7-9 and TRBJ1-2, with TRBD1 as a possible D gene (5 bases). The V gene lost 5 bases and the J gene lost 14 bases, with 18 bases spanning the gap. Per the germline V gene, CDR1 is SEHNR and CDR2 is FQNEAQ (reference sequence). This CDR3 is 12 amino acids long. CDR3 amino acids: CASSRTDKLGTF. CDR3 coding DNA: TGTGCCAGCAGCCGGACGGACAAGTTGGGTACCTTC.

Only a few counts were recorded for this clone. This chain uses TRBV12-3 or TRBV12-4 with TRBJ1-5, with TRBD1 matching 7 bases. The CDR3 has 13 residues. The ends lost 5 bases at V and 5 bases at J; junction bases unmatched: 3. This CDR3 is CASSQGEDQPQHF. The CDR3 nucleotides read TGTGCCAGCAGTCAGGGGGAGGATCAGCCCCAGCATTTT.

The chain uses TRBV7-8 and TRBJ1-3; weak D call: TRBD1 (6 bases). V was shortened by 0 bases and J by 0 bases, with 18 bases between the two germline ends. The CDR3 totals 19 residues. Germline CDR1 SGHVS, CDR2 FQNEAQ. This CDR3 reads CASSLARTGTLSSGNTIYF. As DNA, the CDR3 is TGTGCCAGCAGCTTAGCTCGAACAGGGACCCTAAGCTCTGGAAACACCATATATTTT. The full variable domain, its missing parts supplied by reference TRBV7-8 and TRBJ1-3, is GAGVSQSPRYKVAKRGQDVALRCDPISGHVSLFWYQQALGQGPEFLTYFQNEAQLDKSGLPSDRFFAERPEGSVSTLKIQRTQQEDSAVYLCASSLARTGTLSSGNTIYFGEGSWLTVV.

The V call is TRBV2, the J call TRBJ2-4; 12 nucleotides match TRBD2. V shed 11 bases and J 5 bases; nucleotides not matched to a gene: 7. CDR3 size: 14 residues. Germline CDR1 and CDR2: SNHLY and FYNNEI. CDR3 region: CACGLAGSQNIQYF. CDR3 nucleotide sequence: TGTGCCTGTGGACTAGCGGGGTCCCAAAACATTCAGTACTTC.

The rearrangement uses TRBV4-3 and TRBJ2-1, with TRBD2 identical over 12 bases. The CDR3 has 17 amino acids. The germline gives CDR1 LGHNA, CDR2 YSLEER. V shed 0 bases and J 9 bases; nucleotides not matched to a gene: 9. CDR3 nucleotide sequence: TGCGCCAGCAGCCAAGACCTAGCGGGGGGGCCAGGGACTGAGCAGTTCTTC. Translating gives CASSQDLAGGPGTEQFF.

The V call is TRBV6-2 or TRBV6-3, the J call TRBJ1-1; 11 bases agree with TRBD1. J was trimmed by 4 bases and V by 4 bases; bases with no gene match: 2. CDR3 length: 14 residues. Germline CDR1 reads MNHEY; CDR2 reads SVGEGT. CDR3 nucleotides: TGTGCCAGCAGTTGGGACAGGGGGGGCACTGAAGCTTTCTTT. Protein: CASSWDRGGTEAFF.

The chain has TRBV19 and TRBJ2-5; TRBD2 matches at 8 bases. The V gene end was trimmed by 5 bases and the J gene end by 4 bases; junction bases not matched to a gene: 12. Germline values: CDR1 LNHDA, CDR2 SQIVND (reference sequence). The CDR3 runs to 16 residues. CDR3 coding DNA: TGTGCCAGTAGTGTGGGACGGCGGGGGGCCAGAGAGACCCAGTACTTC. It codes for CASSVGRRGARETQYF. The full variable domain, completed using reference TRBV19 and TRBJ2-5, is DGGITQSPKYLFRKEGQNVTLSCEQNLNHDAMYWYRQDPGQGLRLIYYSQIVNDFQKGDIAEGYSVSREKKESFPLTVTSAQKNPTAFYLCASSVGRRGARETQYFGPGTRLLVL.

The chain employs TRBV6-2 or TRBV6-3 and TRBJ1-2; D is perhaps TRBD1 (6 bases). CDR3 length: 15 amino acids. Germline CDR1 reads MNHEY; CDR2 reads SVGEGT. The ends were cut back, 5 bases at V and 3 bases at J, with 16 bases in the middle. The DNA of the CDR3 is TGTGCCAGCAGTGACATGCTCGGGACACACTATGGCTACACCTTC. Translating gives CASSDMLGTHYGYTF.

CDR3 coding DNA: TGTGCCAGCAGTTACCTGTCAGGGCGGTACGAGCAGTACTTC. Protein: CASSYLSGRYEQYF. The V and J genes are TRBV6-6 and TRBJ2-7; maybe TRBD1 (5 bases). Germline CDR1 and CDR2: MNHNY and SVGAGI (reference sequence). This CDR3 has 14 residues. Trimming removed 2 bases at V and 4 bases at J, with 12 bases between.

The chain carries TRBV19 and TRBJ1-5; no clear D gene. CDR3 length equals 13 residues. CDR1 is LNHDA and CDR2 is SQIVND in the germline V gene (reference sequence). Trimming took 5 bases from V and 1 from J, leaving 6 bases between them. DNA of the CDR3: TGTGCCAGTAGTGGGCAGAGCAATCAGCCCCAGCATTTT. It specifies CASSGQSNQPQHF.

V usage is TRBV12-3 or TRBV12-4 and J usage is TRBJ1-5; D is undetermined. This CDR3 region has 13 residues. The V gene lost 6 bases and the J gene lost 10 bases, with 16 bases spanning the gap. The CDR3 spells CASSITRNNPQHF. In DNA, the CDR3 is TGTGCCAGCAGCATTACTAGAAATAATCCCCAGCATTTT.

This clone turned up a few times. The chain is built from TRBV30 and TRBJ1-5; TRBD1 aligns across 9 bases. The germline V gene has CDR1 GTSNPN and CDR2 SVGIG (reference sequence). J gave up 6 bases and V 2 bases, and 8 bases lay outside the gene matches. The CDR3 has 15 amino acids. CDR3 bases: TGTGCCTGGAGTCCGGGACAGGGCGTGGGTCAGCCCCAGCATTTT. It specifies CAWSPGQGVGQPQHF.

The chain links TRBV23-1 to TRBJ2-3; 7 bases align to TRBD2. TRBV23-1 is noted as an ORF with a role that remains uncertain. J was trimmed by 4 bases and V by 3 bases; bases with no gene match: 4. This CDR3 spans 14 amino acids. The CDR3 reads CASSHRGVADTQYF. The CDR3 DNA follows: TGCGCCAGCAGTCATCGGGGGGTAGCAGATACGCAGTATTTT.

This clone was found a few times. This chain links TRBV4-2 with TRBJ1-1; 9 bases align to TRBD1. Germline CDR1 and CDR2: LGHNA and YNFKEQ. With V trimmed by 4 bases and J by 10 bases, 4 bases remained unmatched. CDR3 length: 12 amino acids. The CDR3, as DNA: TGTGCCAGCAGCCGAGGGACAGGGAGAGCTTTCTTT. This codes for CASSRGTGRAFF.

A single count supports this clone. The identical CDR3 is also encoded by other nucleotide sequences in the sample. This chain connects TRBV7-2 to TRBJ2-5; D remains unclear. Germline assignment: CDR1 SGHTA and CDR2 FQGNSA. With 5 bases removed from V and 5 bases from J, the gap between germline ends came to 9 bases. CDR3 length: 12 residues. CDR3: CASSLTRETQYF. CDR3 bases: TGTGCCAGCAGCCTAACGCGGGAGACCCAGTACTTC.

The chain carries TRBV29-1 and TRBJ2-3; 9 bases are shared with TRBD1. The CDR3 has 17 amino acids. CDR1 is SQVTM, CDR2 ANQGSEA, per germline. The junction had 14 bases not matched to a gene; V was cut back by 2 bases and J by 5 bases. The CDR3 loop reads CSVETGTGPRQVDTQYF. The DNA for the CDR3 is TGCAGCGTTGAAACCGGGACAGGGCCCCGTCAGGTAGATACGCAGTATTTT.

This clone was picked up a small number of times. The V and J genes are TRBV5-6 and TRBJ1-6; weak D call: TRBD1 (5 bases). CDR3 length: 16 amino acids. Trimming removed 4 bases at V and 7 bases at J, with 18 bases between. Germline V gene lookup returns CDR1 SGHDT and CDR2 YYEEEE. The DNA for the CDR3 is TGTGCCAGCAGCCCCCTCGGGGGACGGTTCAATTCACCCCTCCACTTT. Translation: CASSPLGGRFNSPLHF.

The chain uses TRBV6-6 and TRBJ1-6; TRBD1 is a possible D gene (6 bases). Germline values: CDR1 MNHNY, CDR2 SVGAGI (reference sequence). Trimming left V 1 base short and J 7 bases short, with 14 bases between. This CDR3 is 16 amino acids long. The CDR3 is CASSYFLDSRNSPLHF. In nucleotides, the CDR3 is TGTGCCAGCAGTTACTTCCTGGACAGTAGGAATTCACCCCTCCACTTT.

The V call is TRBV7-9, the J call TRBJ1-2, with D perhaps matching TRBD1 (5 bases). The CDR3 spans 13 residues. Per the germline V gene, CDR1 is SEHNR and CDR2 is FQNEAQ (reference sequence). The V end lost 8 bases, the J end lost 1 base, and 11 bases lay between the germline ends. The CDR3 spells CASSDNLNYGYTF. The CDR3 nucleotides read TGTGCCAGCTCGGACAACCTTAACTATGGCTACACCTTC. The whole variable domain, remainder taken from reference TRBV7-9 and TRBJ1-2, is DTGVSQNPRHKITKRGQNVTFRCDPISEHNRLYWYRQTLGQGPEFLTYFQNEAQLEKSRLLSDRFSAERPKGSFSTLEIQRTEQGDSAMYLCASSDNLNYGYTFGSGTRLTVV.

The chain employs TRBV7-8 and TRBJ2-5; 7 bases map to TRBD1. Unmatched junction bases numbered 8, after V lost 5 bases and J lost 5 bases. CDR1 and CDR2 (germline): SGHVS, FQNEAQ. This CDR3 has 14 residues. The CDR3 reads CASSPQGVRETQYF. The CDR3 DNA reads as TGTGCCAGCAGCCCCCAGGGGGTAAGGGAGACCCAGTACTTC.

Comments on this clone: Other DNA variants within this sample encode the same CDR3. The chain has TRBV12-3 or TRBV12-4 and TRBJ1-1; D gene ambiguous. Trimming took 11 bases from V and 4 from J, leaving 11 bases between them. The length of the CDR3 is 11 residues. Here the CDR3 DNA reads TGTGCCTCTACGTGGGCCACTGAAGCTTTCTTT. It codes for CASTWATEAFF.

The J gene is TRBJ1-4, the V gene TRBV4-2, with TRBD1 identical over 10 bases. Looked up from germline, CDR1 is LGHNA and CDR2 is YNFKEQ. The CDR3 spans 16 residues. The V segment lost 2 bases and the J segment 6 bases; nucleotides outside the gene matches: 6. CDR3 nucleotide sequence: TGTGCCAGCAGCCAAAACCGGGACAGGGGAGATGAAAAACTGTTTTTT. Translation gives CASSQNRDRGDEKLFF.

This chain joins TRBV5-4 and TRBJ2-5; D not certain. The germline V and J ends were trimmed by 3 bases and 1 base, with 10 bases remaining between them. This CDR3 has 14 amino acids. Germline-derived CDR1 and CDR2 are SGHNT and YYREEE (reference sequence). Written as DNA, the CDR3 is TGTGCCAGCAGCTCCGCTCGGTTCCAAGAGACCCAGTACTTC. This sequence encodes CASSSARFQETQYF.

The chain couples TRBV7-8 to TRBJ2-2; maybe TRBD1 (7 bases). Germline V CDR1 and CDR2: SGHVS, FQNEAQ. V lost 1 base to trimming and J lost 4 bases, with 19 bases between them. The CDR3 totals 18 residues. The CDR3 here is CASSLDWAGTVRTGELFF. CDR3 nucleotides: TGTGCCAGCAGCTTAGATTGGGCGGGGACAGTGCGCACCGGGGAGCTGTTTTTT.

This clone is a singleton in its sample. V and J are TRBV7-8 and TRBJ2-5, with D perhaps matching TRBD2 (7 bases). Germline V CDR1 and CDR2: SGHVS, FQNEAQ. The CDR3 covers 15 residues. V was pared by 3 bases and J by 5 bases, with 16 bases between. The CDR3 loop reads CASSFPLGGLETQYF. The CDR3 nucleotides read TGTGCCAGCAGCTTTCCCCTCGGGGGGCTGGAGACCCAGTACTTC.